A single sample gave rise to the 25 T cell receptor beta chains below, sequenced in a study of beta chain features in type 1 diabetes. The antigens for these receptors are not known. Notes on the study in general: Shortening of TCRB CDR3s, moderate but significant, appeared in all four CD4+ subsets of Type 1 diabetes patients.

cDNA synthesis used the whole RNA isolate, giving expressed TCRB sequences. Sequenced by immunoSEQ multiplex PCR; TCRdb stores in-frame clones only, minus some. The table shows over 650,000 clones, with about 14% occurring only once. Source material: naive CD4+ T cells from blood. These receptors were obtained from a man younger than 30 with type 1 diabetes.

The rearrangement links TRBV5-4 to TRBJ2-1; 8 bases match TRBD2. The CDR3 length is 14 residues. Germline V lookup: CDR1 SGHNT, CDR2 YYREEE (reference sequence). V lost 2 bases, J lost 7 bases, and 5 bases stayed unmatched. For the CDR3, the DNA is TGTGCCAGCAGCTTTTATACTAGCGGAAATGAGCAGTTCTTC. Encoded protein: CASSFYTSGNEQFF.

This sequence joins TRBV28 and TRBJ1-2, with 9 bases identical to TRBD1. Trimming removed 3 bases from V and 8 bases from J; junction bases left unmatched: 4. Germline loops: CDR1 MDHEN, CDR2 SYDVKM. This CDR3 spans 13 amino acids. This CDR3 is CASSFTGGWGYTF. In DNA form, the CDR3 reads TGTGCCAGCAGTTTCACAGGGGGCTGGGGCTACACCTTC.

The chain employs TRBV5-1 and TRBJ2-1; no firm D call. This CDR3 is 15 amino acids long. Between the trimmed V and J ends, which lost 6 bases and 7 bases, there was a span of 20 bases. CDR1 is SGHRS, CDR2 YFSETQ, per germline. The CDR3 reads CASTPTTNPPNEQFF. The CDR3 nucleotides read TGCGCCAGCACCCCGACGACCAACCCGCCGAATGAGCAGTTCTTC.

The chain couples TRBV30 to TRBJ1-2; maybe TRBD1 (5 bases). CDR1 GTSNPN and CDR2 SVGIG come from the germline V gene (reference sequence). This CDR3 is built from 14 residues. Trimming stripped 0 bases from V and 4 bases from J, with 12 bases between. The CDR3 sequence is CAWSVQENFYGYTF. CDR3 nucleotides: TGTGCCTGGAGTGTACAGGAAAACTTCTATGGCTACACCTTC. Full variable domain (missing parts from reference TRBV30 and TRBJ1-2): SQTIHQWPATLVQPVGSPLSLECTVEGTSNPNLYWYRQAAGRGLQLLFYSVGIGQISSEVPQNLSASRPQDRQFILSSKKLLLSDSGFYLCAWSVQENFYGYTFGSGTRLTVV.

V usage is TRBV30 and J usage is TRBJ1-1; D unresolved. V was shortened by 4 bases and J by 0 bases, with 9 bases between the two germline ends. Germline values: CDR1 GTSNPN, CDR2 SVGIG (reference sequence). This CDR3 is 13 amino acids long. The CDR3 sequence: CAWKVNLNTEAFF. CDR3 bases: TGTGCCTGGAAGGTAAATTTGAACACTGAAGCTTTCTTT.

This chain connects TRBV29-1 to TRBJ1-2; the D is unclear. In germline, CDR1 is SQVTM, CDR2 ANQGSEA. The CDR3 totals 13 residues. V lost 6 bases, J lost 4 bases, and 15 bases lay in between. CDR3 sequence (DNA): TGCAGCGTCTCCCCGGGTTTCGGCTATGGCTACACCTTC. Its protein is CSVSPGFGYGYTF.

In nucleotides, the CDR3 is TGTGCCAGCAGTTTATCGATAGGGGCCCTTGAATCTGGGGCCAACGTCCTGACTTTC. It translates to CASSLSIGALESGANVLTF. V gene TRBV27 combines with J gene TRBJ2-6, with D perhaps TRBD1 (5 bases). V lost 0 bases to trimming and J lost 1 base, with 16 bases between them. The CDR3 is made up of 19 amino acids. The V gene's germline CDR1 is MNHEY and CDR2 SMNVEV (reference sequence).

The J gene is TRBJ2-7, the V gene TRBV7-9; TRBD2 aligns across 12 bases. V was clipped by 4 bases and J by 5 bases; unmatched bases: 3. The germline CDR1 and CDR2 sequences are SEHNR and FQNEAQ (reference sequence). The CDR3 is made up of 14 amino acids. The CDR3 sequence is CASSWSSGGDEQYF. CDR3 coding DNA: TGTGCCAGCAGCTGGTCTAGCGGGGGGGACGAGCAGTACTTC.

This clone was counted between two and nine times. This rearrangement joins TRBV14 to TRBJ2-2; D call uncertain. Deletions cut 1 base from V and 0 bases from J, with 3 bases between. CDR1 and CDR2 (germline): SGHDN, FVKESK. This CDR3 spans 14 amino acids. The CDR3 sequence: CASSQAANTGELFF. In nucleotides, the CDR3 is TGTGCCAGCAGCCAAGCCGCGAACACCGGGGAGCTGTTTTTT.

The chain has TRBV2 and TRBJ1-5; D is perhaps TRBD1 (6 bases). Germline loops: CDR1 SNHLY, CDR2 FYNNEI. V was pared by 0 bases and J by 6 bases, with 12 bases between. The CDR3 consists of 15 residues. CDR3 protein: CASSEAGAFGQPQHF. In DNA form, the CDR3 reads TGTGCCAGCAGTGAAGCGGGGGCGTTTGGTCAGCCCCAGCATTTT.

The chain couples TRBV29-1 to TRBJ1-2; the match to TRBD1 covers 8 bases. With V trimmed by 8 bases and J by 2 bases, 7 bases remained unmatched. This CDR3 comprises 13 residues. Germline CDR1 and CDR2: SQVTM and ANQGSEA. The CDR3 DNA reads TGCAGCACCCCCTCAGGGGGCAACTATGGCTACACCTTC. Amino acid sequence: CSTPSGGNYGYTF.

The rearrangement joins TRBV7-2 to TRBJ2-5; the D is unclear. The V gene lost 5 bases and the J gene lost 1 base, with 11 bases spanning the gap. The CDR3 sequence is 14 residues long. Germline V lookup: CDR1 SGHTA, CDR2 FQGNSA. CDR3 region: CASSPAGLQETQYF. The DNA of the CDR3 is TGTGCCAGCAGCCCGGCTGGCCTCCAAGAGACCCAGTACTTC.

This chain links TRBV29-1 with TRBJ1-1; D is unclear. Germline V gene data show CDR1 as SQVTM and CDR2 as ANQGSEA. The V and J ends lost 6 bases and 0 bases respectively, with 8 bases between them. CDR3 length equals 12 residues. The CDR3 loop is CSVEELNTEAFF. DNA of the CDR3: TGCAGCGTCGAGGAGCTGAACACTGAAGCTTTCTTT.

V and J are TRBV29-1 and TRBJ1-4; D gene uncertain. The CDR3 has 12 residues. The germline gives CDR1 SQVTM, CDR2 ANQGSEA. V dropped 4 bases and J dropped 4 bases, with 7 bases sitting between them. CDR3 coding DNA: TGCAGCGTTGGCGACCATAATGAAAAACTGTTTTTT. This codes for CSVGDHNEKLFF.

The chain joins TRBV28 to TRBJ1-2; D is unclear. Trimming took off 2 bases at V and 8 bases at J, with 9 bases between the two ends. Germline V gene data show CDR1 as MDHEN and CDR2 as SYDVKM. The CDR3 is 12 amino acids. CDR3 amino acids: CASSLEWYGYTF. The CDR3 DNA sequence: TGTGCCAGCAGTTTAGAGTGGTACGGCTACACCTTC.

This clone appeared a few times. Other DNA sequences from this sample encode an identical CDR3 as well. This chain connects TRBV7-9 to TRBJ1-2; 7 nucleotides line up with TRBD1. The CDR3 is 14 residues long. V lost 1 base and J lost 2; bases outside the gene matches: 1. Germline V gene data show CDR1 as SEHNR and CDR2 as FQNEAQ (reference sequence). CDR3 loop: CASSLGQGNYGYTF. The CDR3 DNA reads TGTGCCAGCAGCTTAGGACAGGGAAACTATGGCTACACCTTC.

The chain carries TRBV6-5 and TRBJ1-2; no reliable D call. V was trimmed by 6 bases and J by 5 bases, leaving 13 bases between them. The CDR3 has 13 residues. Germline V CDR1 and CDR2: MNHEY, SVGAGI. CDR3 residues: CASRETVGYGYTF. The CDR3 nucleotides read TGTGCCAGCAGAGAGACTGTTGGTTATGGCTACACCTTC.

In this sample, this clone turned up a few times. The chain uses TRBV7-9 and TRBJ2-5; tentatively, D is TRBD1 (5 bases). V shed 1 base and J shed 2 bases, with 11 bases lying between them. This CDR3 has 15 residues. Germline CDR1 and CDR2: SEHNR and FQNEAQ (reference sequence). The CDR3 DNA reads TGTGCCAGCAGCTTAGGGGCACAGGTTCAAGAGACCCAGTACTTC. As protein: CASSLGAQVQETQYF.

The chain links TRBV10-3 to TRBJ2-2, with D possibly being TRBD1 (6 bases). The germline CDR1 and CDR2 sequences are ENHRY and SYGVKD. The CDR3 covers 14 residues. Trimming took off 11 bases at V and 0 bases at J, with 13 bases between the two ends. In nucleotides, the CDR3 is TGTGCCTCCAGGGGACCTACGAACACCGGGGAGCTGTTTTTT. Amino acid sequence: CASRGPTNTGELFF.

This clone was detected a few times. The CDR3 sequence is CASSNYSGRDNEQFF. CDR3 bases: TGCGCCAGCAGTAATTACTCAGGGAGGGACAATGAGCAGTTCTTC. The chain employs TRBV23-1 and TRBJ2-1, with 7 bases fitting TRBD2. TRBV23-1 is filed as an ORF, its function uncertain. V trimming: 5 bases; J trimming: 5 bases; junction bases outside the gene matches: 9. This CDR3 region has 15 residues.

Only a few counts were recorded for this clone. The chain is built from TRBV7-2 and TRBJ1-5, with unresolved D. Germline CDR1 reads SGHTA; CDR2 reads FQGNSA. The CDR3 runs 16 residues. Deletions cut 8 bases from V and 3 bases from J, with 20 bases between. The CDR3 sequence is CASQDADGRNNQPQHF. The CDR3 region has the DNA TGTGCCAGCCAAGACGCCGATGGCCGAAACAATCAGCCCCAGCATTTT.

V gene TRBV4-2 combines with J gene TRBJ2-5; 11 nucleotides match TRBD2. V shed 10 bases and J 3 bases; nucleotides not matched to a gene: 7. Per the germline V gene, CDR1 is LGHNA and CDR2 is YNFKEQ. CDR3 length: 14 residues. The chain's CDR3 is CATSSGRPEETQYF. DNA of the CDR3: TGTGCCACCTCTAGCGGGAGGCCCGAAGAGACCCAGTACTTC.

The V and J genes are TRBV25-1 and TRBJ2-6; D gene uncertain. Germline V lookup: CDR1 MGHDK, CDR2 SYGVNS. V lost 3 bases and J 1 base, leaving 4 bases between the germline ends. The CDR3 spans 14 residues. Written as DNA, the CDR3 is TGTGCCAGCAGTGAGACGTCTGGGGCCAACGTCCTGACTTTC. Its protein is CASSETSGANVLTF.

This clone was detected a few times. V and J are TRBV14 and TRBJ1-2; D is unclear. The V and J ends lost 3 bases and 5 bases respectively, with 19 bases between them. Germline assignment: CDR1 SGHDN and CDR2 FVKESK. The CDR3 runs to 16 residues. This CDR3 is CASSHSGNPQSYGYTF. The DNA of the CDR3 is TGTGCCAGCAGCCATTCCGGAAACCCACAGAGTTATGGCTACACCTTC.

This clone has more than one count but fewer than ten. The sample carries other DNA sequences with the same CDR3. The chain is built from TRBV30 and TRBJ1-5; perhaps TRBD1 as D (6 bases). Trimming removed 0 bases from V and 4 bases from J, with 10 bases in between. This CDR3 has 14 residues. Per the germline V gene, CDR1 is GTSNPN and CDR2 is SVGIG (reference sequence). CDR3 in amino acids: CAWSVSQGNQPQHF. For the CDR3, the DNA is TGTGCCTGGAGTGTGTCTCAGGGGAATCAGCCCCAGCATTTT.